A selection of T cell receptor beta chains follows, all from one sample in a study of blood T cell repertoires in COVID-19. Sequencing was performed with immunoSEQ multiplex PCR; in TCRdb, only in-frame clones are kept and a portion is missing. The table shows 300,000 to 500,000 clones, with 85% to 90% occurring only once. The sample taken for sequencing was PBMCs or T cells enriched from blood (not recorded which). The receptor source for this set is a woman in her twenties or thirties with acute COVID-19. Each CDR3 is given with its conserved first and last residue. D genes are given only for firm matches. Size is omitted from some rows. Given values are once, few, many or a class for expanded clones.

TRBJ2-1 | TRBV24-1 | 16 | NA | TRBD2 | CATSETSGFSYNEQFF | TGTGCCACCAGTGAAACTAGCGGGTTCTCCTACAATGAGCAGTTCTTC
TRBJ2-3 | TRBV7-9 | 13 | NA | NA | CASIPDPPDTQYF | TGTGCCAGCATCCCAGATCCCCCAGATACGCAGTATTTT
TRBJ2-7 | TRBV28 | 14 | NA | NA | CASSLSPGGGEQYF | TGTGCCAGCAGTTTATCCCCCGGGGGTGGCGAGCAGTACTTC
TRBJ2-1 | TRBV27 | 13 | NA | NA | CASSLSPRNEQFF | TGTGCCAGCAGTTTATCCCCGAGGAATGAGCAGTTCTTC
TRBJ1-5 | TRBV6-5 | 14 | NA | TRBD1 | CASGQGYSNQPQHF | TGTGCCAGTGGACAGGGGTATAGCAATCAGCCCCAGCATTTT
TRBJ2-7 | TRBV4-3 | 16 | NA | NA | CASSHDTNRDFYEQYF | TGCGCCAGCAGCCATGATACCAACCGGGACTTCTACGAGCAGTACTTC
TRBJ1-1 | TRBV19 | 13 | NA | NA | CASSITVNTEAFF | TGTGCCAGTAGTATAACTGTGAACACTGAAGCTTTCTTT
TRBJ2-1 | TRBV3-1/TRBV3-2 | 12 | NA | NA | CASTIGVNEQFF | TGTGCCAGCACCATAGGGGTGAATGAGCAGTTCTTC
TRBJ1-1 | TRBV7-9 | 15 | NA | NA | CASSYRQSVNTEAFF | TGTGCCAGCAGCTACCGACAGTCAGTGAACACTGAAGCTTTCTTT
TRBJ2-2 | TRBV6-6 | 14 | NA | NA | CASSGVANTGELFF | TGTGCCAGCAGTGGAGTGGCGAACACCGGGGAGCTGTTTTTT
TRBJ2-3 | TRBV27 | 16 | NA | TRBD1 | CASSPYGQERADTQYF | TGTGCCAGCAGTCCCTACGGACAGGAAAGAGCAGATACGCAGTATTTT
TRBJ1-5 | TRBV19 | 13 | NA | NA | CASSKAGVQPQHF | TGTGCCAGTAGTAAGGCAGGGGTTCAGCCCCAGCATTTT
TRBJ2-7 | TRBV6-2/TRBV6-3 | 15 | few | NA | CASSSGSQDVDEQYF | TGTGCCAGCAGTTCGGGGTCCCAGGATGTCGACGAGCAGTACTTC
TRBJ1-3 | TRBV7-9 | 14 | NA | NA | CASSHPNSGNTIYF | TGTGCCAGCAGCCACCCTAACTCTGGAAACACCATATATTTT
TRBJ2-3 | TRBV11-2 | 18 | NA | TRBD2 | CASSPLSSSGGRLDTQYF | TGTGCCAGCAGCCCCCTTTCCTCTAGCGGGGGCCGCTTGGATACGCAGTATTTT
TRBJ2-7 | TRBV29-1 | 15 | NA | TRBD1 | CSVEARTGLAYEQYF | TGCAGCGTTGAAGCCCGGACAGGTTTGGCCTACGAGCAGTACTTC
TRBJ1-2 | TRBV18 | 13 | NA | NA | CASSPTGQSGYTF | TGTGCCAGCTCACCAACAGGACAGTCTGGCTACACCTTC
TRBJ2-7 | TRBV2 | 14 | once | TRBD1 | CASSRIGQGAFRYF | TGTGCCAGCAGCAGGATAGGACAGGGGGCTTTCAGGTACTTC
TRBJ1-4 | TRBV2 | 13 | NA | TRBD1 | CASSVQGSEKLFF | TGTGCCAGCAGTGTACAGGGGAGCGAAAAACTGTTTTTT
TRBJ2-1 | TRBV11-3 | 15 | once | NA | CASSLARGGMNEQFF | TGTGCCAGCAGCTTAGCCAGGGGAGGGATGAATGAGCAGTTCTTC
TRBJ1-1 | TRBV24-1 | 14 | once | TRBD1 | CATSEGDSSRVAFF | TGTGCCACCAGTGAGGGGGACAGCTCGAGGGTAGCTTTCTTT
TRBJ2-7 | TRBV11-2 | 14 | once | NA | CASSQLQGPHEQYF | TGTGCCAGCAGCCAACTACAGGGCCCCCACGAGCAGTACTTC
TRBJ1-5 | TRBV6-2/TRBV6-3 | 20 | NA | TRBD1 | CASSSQTRQGAPYSNQPQHF | TGTGCCAGCAGTTCCCAAACCCGGCAGGGGGCACCGTATAGCAATCAGCCCCAGCATTTT
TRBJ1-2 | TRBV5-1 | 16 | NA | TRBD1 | CASSLAPDRSNYGYTF | TGCGCCAGCAGCTTGGCCCCGGACAGGTCAAACTATGGCTACACCTTC
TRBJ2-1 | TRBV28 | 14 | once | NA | CASSSPGGGNEQFF | TGTGCCAGCAGTTCCCCCGGGGGTGGGAATGAGCAGTTCTTC
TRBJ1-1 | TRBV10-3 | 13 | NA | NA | CANGEGRNTEAFF | TGTGCCAATGGGGAGGGGAGGAACACTGAAGCTTTCTTT
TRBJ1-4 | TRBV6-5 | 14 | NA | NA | CASRQGGGLEKLFF | TGTGCCAGCAGACAGGGAGGGGGGCTTGAAAAACTGTTTTTT
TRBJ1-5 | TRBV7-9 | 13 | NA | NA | CASSLMGNQPQHF | TGTGCCAGCAGCCTAATGGGCAATCAGCCCCAGCATTTT
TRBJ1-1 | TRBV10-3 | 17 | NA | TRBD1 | CAISGEGVDRMNTEAFF | TGTGCCATCAGTGGGGAAGGAGTGGACAGGATGAACACTGAAGCTTTCTTT
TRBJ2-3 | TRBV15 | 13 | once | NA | CATSRDMMRTQYF | TGTGCCACCAGCAGAGATATGATGCGTACGCAGTATTTT
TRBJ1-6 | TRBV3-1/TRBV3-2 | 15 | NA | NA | CASSLWTAYNSPLHF | TGTGCCAGCAGCCTTTGGACAGCTTATAATTCACCCCTCCACTTT
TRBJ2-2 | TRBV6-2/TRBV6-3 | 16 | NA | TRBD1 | CASSSSGQGYPGELFF | TGTGCCAGCAGTTCCTCGGGACAGGGATATCCCGGGGAGCTGTTTTTT
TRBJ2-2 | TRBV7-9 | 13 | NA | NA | CASSLGSTGELFF | TGTGCCAGCAGCTTAGGGAGCACCGGGGAGCTGTTTTTT
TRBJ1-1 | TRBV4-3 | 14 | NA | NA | CASSQDLRGTEAFF | TGCGCTAGCAGCCAAGATCTTCGGGGCACTGAAGCTTTCTTT
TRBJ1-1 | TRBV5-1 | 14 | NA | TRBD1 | CASSSQGLDTEAFF | TGCGCCAGCAGCTCACAGGGGTTGGACACTGAAGCTTTCTTT
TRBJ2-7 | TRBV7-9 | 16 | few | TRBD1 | CASSPPTRDRGYEQYF | TGTGCCAGCAGCCCCCCCACCCGGGACAGGGGCTACGAGCAGTACTTC
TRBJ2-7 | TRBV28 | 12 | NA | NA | CASSSSPYEQYF | TGTGCCAGCAGTTCCTCCCCCTACGAGCAGTACTTC
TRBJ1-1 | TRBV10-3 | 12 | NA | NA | CATTTGNTEAFF | TGTGCCACGACGACAGGCAACACTGAAGCTTTCTTT
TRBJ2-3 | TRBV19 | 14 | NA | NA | CASSKVLDRDTQYF | TGTGCCAGTAGTAAGGTCCTGGACAGAGATACGCAGTATTTT
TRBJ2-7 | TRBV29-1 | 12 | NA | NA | CSVLATAYEQYF | TGCAGCGTCCTCGCGACAGCCTACGAGCAGTACTTC
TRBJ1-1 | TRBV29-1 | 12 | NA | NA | CSANTVNTEAFF | TGCAGCGCCAATACAGTGAACACTGAAGCTTTCTTT
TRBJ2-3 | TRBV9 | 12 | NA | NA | CASSSPPDTQYF | TGTGCCAGCAGCAGCCCCCCAGATACGCAGTATTTT
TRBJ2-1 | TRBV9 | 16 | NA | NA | CASSVGSAGHISEQFF | TGTGCCAGCAGCGTTGGAAGCGCCGGACATATTTCTGAGCAGTTCTTC
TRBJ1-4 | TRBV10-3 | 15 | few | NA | CATQKSPLSNEKLFF | TGTGCCACCCAAAAAAGTCCGCTTAGTAATGAAAAACTGTTTTTT
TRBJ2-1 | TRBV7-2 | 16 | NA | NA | CASSFPGEDRNNEQFF | TGTGCCAGCAGCTTCCCTGGAGAGGACAGAAACAATGAGCAGTTCTTC
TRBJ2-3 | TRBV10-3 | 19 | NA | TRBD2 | CAISFPGLAGETFTDTQYF | TGTGCCATCAGCTTCCCGGGACTAGCGGGGGAGACCTTCACAGATACGCAGTATTTT